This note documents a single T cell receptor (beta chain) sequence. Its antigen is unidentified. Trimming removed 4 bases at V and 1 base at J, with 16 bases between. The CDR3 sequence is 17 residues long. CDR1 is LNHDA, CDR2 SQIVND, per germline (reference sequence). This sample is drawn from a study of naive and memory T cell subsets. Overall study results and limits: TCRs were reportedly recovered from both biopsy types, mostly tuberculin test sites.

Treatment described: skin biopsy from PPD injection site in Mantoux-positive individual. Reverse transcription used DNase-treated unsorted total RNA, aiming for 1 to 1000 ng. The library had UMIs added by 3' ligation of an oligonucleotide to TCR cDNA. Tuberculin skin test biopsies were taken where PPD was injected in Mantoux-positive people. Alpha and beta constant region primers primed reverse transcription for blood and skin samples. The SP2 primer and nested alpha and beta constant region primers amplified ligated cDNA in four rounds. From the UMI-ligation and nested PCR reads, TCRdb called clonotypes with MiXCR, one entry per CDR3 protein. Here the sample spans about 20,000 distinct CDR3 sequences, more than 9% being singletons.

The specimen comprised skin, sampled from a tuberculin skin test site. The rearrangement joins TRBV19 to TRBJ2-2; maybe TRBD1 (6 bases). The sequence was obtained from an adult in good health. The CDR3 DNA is TGTGCCAGTAGTACCTCCCGACAGGTAAAGAACACCGGGGAGCTGTTTTTT. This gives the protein CASSTSRQVKNTGELFF. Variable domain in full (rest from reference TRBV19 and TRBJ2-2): DGGITQSPKYLFRKEGQNVTLSCEQNLNHDAMYWYRQDPGQGLRLIYYSQIVNDFQKGDIAEGYSVSREKKESFPLTVTSAQKNPTAFYLCASSTSRQVKNTGELFFGEGSRLTVL.